This TCR beta chain emerged from a study of T cells in Graves' hyperthyroidism and ophthalmopathy. As for this clonotype: Its antigen is unidentified.

CDR1 and CDR2 (germline): SGHKS, YYEKEE (reference sequence). The V gene end was trimmed by 0 bases and the J gene end by 0 bases; junction bases not matched to a gene: 3. CDR3 length: 15 amino acids. Authors of the study amplified TCR beta CDR3 regions from RNA transcripts. The primer set for the first-round RT-PCR of the TCR CDR3 was HTBI. TCRdb processed the multiplex PCR reads anew with MiXCR; each CDR3 protein has one entry. The sample contains 490,000 or so distinct CDR3 sequences, under 25% of which appear only once. General study findings and limits: Ophthalmopathy, as predicted by the model, came a median 6.5 months after the prediction. A model built on 13 V-J features separated ophthalmopathy from stable hyperthyroidism.

The TCR comes from a woman between 70 and 85 years old with Graves' ophthalmopathy. The chain links TRBV5-5 to TRBJ2-7; 7 bases are a match to TRBD2. Sequences were obtained from blood. The CDR3 coding sequence is TGTGCCAGCAGCTTGGGGGCTAGCGGCTCCTACGAGCAGTACTTC. Translation: CASSLGASGSYEQYF.